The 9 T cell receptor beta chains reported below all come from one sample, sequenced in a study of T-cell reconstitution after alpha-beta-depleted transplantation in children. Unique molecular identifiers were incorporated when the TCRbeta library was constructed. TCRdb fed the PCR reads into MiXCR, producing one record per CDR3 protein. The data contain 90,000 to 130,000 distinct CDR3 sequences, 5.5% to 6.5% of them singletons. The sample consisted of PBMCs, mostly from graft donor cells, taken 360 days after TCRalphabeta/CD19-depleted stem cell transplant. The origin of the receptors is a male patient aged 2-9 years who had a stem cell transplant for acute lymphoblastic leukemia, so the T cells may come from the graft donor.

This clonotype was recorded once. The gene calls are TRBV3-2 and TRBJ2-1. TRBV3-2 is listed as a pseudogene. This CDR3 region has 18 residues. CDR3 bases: TGTGCCATCTGTTTAGAACGGAAATTATTGAGCTCCTACAATGAGCAGTTCTTC. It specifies CAICLERKLLSSYNEQFF.

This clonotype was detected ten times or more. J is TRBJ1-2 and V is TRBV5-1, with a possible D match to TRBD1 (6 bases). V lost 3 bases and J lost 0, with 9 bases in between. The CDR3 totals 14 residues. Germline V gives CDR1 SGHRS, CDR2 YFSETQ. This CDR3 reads CASSSDRPNYGYTF. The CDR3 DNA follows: TGCGCCAGCAGCTCTGACAGGCCTAACTATGGCTACACCTTC.

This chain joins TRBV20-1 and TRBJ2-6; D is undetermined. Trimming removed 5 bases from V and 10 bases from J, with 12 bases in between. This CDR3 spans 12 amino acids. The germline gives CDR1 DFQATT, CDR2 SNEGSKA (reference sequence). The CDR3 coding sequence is TGCAGTGCTCCCTTGGACGGGAACGTCCTGACTTTC. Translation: CSAPLDGNVLTF.

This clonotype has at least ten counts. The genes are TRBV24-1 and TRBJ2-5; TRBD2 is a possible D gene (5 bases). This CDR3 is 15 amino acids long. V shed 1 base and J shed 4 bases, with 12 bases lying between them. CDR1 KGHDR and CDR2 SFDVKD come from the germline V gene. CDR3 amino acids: CATSDFRDNLETQYF. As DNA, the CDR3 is TGTGCCACCAGTGATTTTCGGGATAACCTAGAGACCCAGTACTTC.

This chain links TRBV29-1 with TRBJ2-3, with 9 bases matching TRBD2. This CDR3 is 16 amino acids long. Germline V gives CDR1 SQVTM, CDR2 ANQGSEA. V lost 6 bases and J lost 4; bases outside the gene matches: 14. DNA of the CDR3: TGCAGCGTATTGGGGGGACCGGGACTAGCCGCAGATACGCAGTATTTT. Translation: CSVLGGPGLAADTQYF.

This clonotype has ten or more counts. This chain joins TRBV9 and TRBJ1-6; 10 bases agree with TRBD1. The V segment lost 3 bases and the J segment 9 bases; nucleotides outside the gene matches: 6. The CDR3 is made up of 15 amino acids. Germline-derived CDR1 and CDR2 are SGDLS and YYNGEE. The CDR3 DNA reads TGTGCCAGCAGCGAAACAGGGACAGGGGTTTCACCCCTCCACTTT. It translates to CASSETGTGVSPLHF.

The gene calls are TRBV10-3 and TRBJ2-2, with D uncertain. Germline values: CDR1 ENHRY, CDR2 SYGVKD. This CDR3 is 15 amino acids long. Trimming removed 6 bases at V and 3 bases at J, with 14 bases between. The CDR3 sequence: CAISPDSRYTGELFF. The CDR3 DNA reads TGTGCCATCAGCCCCGACTCTAGGTACACCGGGGAGCTGTTTTTT.

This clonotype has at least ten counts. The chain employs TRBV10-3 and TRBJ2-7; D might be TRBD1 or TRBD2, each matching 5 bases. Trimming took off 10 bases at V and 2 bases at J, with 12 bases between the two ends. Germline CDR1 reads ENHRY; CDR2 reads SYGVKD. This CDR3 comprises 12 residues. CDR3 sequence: CATLGRTYEQYF. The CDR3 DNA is TGTGCCACCTTGGGACGTACCTACGAGCAGTACTTC.

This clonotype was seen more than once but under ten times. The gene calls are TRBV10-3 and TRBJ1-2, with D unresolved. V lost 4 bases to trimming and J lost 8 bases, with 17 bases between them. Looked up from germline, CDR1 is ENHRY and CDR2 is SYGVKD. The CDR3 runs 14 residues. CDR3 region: CAISGKQKNGGYTF. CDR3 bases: TGTGCCATCAGTGGGAAACAGAAGAATGGGGGCTACACCTTC.